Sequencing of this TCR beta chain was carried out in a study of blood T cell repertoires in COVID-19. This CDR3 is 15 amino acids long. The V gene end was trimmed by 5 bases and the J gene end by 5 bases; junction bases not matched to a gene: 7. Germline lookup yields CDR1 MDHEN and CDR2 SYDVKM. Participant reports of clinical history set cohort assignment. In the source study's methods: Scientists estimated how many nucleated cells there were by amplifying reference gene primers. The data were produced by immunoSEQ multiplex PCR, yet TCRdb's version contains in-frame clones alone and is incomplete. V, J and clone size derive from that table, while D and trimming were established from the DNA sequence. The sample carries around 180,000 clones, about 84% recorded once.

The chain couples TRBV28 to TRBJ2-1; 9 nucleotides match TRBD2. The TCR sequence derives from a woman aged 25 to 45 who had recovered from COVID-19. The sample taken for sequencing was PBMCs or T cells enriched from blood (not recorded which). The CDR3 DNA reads TGTGCCAGCAGTGCAGCGGGAGGAACTCACAATGAGCAGTTCTTC. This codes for CASSAAGGTHNEQFF.